The clone carrying this TCR beta chain was detected ten times or more. The data originate from a study of regulatory T cells in long-lasting Graves disease. Specified time point: newly diagnosed GD, antithyroid drugs for less than 3 months. PBMC-derived RNA was used for the TCR library. Trimming stripped 2 bases from V and 4 bases from J, with 8 bases between. The CDR3 length is 13 residues. Arm-PCR of CDR3 regions and iRepertoire HTBI primers were used to build TCR beta libraries. TCRdb re-called the multiplex PCR reads through MiXCR, storing one row per CDR3 protein. The repertoire includes hundreds of thousands of distinct CDR3 sequences, roughly 16% of them detected once, and roughly 25% sits in the top ten. This same sample was also taken into another study, of T cells in Graves' hyperthyroidism and ophthalmopathy. As that report states: HTBI primers were used for first-round RT-PCR of the TCR CDR3.

This TCR derives from a woman aged 35-65 years with Graves disease. Material: peripheral blood mononuclear cells (PBMCs), obtained at new diagnosis, from a patient treated with antithyroid drugs. V usage is TRBV12-3 or TRBV12-4 and J usage is TRBJ2-5; TRBD1 might be the D (6 bases). In DNA form, the CDR3 reads TGTGCCAGCAGTTTACAACAGGGAGAGACCCAGTACTTC. This translates into CASSLQQGETQYF.